The entry below describes one TCR beta chain. At deep level, the assay was performed. Some clones are missing from TCRdb's copy, which holds only in-frame ones; the method was immunoSEQ multiplex PCR. The sample lists 2 million to 2.5 million clones, about 95% occurring once. The entry originates in a study of shared clonotypes between healthy human individuals. Background on the study: There were three CD4 naive, three CD4 memory, two CD8 naive and one CD8 memory plates per donor.

Cells designated naive CD8 were CD45RO-negative and were positively selected for CCR7, with terminally differentiated effector memory CD45RA+ cells excluded. Only Caucasian adults living in Nashville, Tennessee served as donors. Germline V lookup: CDR1 PRHDT, CDR2 FYEKMQ (reference sequence). V was cut by 0 bases and J by 2 bases, with 8 bases left in between. The CDR3 loop spans 14 amino acids. This clonotype was obtained from a man aged 18 to 30 in good health. The rearrangement uses TRBV13 and TRBJ2-7; D gene unclear. Sequencing was carried out using naive CD8+ T cells sorted from blood. CDR3 amino acids: CASSLGVAAYEQYF. CDR3 sequence (DNA): TGTGCCAGCAGCTTAGGGGTTGCGGCCTACGAGCAGTACTTC.